The 21 T cell receptor beta chains below were found in one sample sequenced in a study of beta chain features in type 1 diabetes. For these receptors, no antigen is known. Expressed TCRB transcripts were sequenced because the entire RNA isolate underwent reverse transcription. TCRdb's table, derived via immunoSEQ multiplex PCR, lists solely in-frame clones and lacks some. The sample has around 310,000 clones, approximately 12% seen once. Study observations and caveats: When Type 1 diabetes patients were examined, their TCRB CDR3s proved moderately but significantly shorter in all four CD4+ subsets.

The sample was naive CD4+ T cells from blood. These receptors were collected from a woman aged 18-29 years with type 1 diabetes.

In this sample, this clone turned up a few times. The chain is built from TRBV28 and TRBJ2-7; 7 bases are a match to TRBD2. The CDR3 length is 12 residues. The V gene end was trimmed by 4 bases and the J gene end by 7 bases; junction bases not matched to a gene: 4. CDR1 MDHEN and CDR2 SYDVKM come from the germline V gene. CDR3 nucleotides: TGTGCCAGCAGTTCAGGGAGGGTTGAGCAGTACGTC. This gives the protein CASSSGRVEQYV.

This clone has a handful of counts. This chain connects TRBV10-3 to TRBJ2-1; D may be TRBD1 (6 bases). The V gene's germline CDR1 is ENHRY and CDR2 SYGVKD. Trimming shortened V by 10 bases and J by 5 bases, and 18 bases separated the two germline ends. This CDR3 is built from 14 residues. CDR3 bases: TGTGCCACCCTGGACAGCGTCTGGGACAATGAGCAGTTCTTC. Encoded protein: CATLDSVWDNEQFF.

This clone has just a few counts. The chain employs TRBV27 and TRBJ2-7, with D tentatively TRBD1 (5 bases). Trimming left V 3 bases short and J 0 bases short, with 21 bases between. Germline loops: CDR1 MNHEY, CDR2 SMNVEV (reference sequence). This CDR3 spans 18 amino acids. In DNA, the CDR3 is TGTGCCAGCAGTTTTCGTCAGGGAAGCGCCAGGAGCTCCTACGAGCAGTACTTC. The encoded protein is CASSFRQGSARSSYEQYF.

The chain employs TRBV5-4 and TRBJ1-2; 7 bases match TRBD1. Germline V gene lookup returns CDR1 SGHNT and CDR2 YYREEE (reference sequence). The CDR3 extends over 13 amino acids. Trimming removed 1 base from V and 6 bases from J; junction bases left unmatched: 3. As DNA, the CDR3 is TGTGCCAGCAGCTTGACAGGGGTAGATGGCTACACCTTC. It codes for CASSLTGVDGYTF.

This clone has just a few counts. This chain joins TRBV30 and TRBJ1-3; TRBD1 matches 7 bases. The CDR3 runs 12 residues. The V segment lost 3 bases and the J segment 11 bases; nucleotides outside the gene matches: 7. Germline lookup yields CDR1 GTSNPN and CDR2 SVGIG (reference sequence). The CDR3 spells CAWSVRQGAIYF. The CDR3 DNA follows: TGTGCCTGGAGCGTCCGACAGGGTGCCATATATTTT. Complete variable domain (other parts from reference TRBV30 and TRBJ1-3): SQTIHQWPATLVQPVGSPLSLECTVEGTSNPNLYWYRQAAGRGLQLLFYSVGIGQISSEVPQNLSASRPQDRQFILSSKKLLLSDSGFYLCAWSVRQGAIYFGEGSWLTVV.

This clone was counted between two and nine times. The V and J genes are TRBV29-1 and TRBJ2-7; tentative D call: TRBD1 (6 bases). Germline lookup yields CDR1 SQVTM and CDR2 ANQGSEA. CDR3 length: 13 amino acids. V shed 5 bases and J shed 2 bases, with 13 bases lying between them. The DNA of the CDR3 is TGCAGCGTTCGTCGGGACACCACCTACGAGCAGTACTTC. This sequence encodes CSVRRDTTYEQYF.

This clone has only a few counts. CDR3 nucleotides: TGTGCCAGCAGCCGACGGGACAGCTTGACCTACGAGCAGTACTTC. Its protein product is CASSRRDSLTYEQYF. This chain links TRBV9 with TRBJ2-7; 7 bases are a match to TRBD1. The trim removed 4 bases at V and 2 bases at J, leaving 9 bases unmatched. There are 15 residues in the CDR3. The germline V gene encodes CDR1 SGDLS and CDR2 YYNGEE.

This clone appeared a few times. J is TRBJ2-3 and V is TRBV2, with D tentatively TRBD2 (6 bases). The CDR3 contains 12 residues. The V gene lost 11 bases and the J gene lost 4 bases, with 13 bases spanning the gap. Germline CDR1 reads SNHLY; CDR2 reads FYNNEI. This CDR3 is CAGGLFADTQYF. CDR3 bases: TGTGCCGGCGGACTATTTGCAGATACGCAGTATTTT.

This clone was seen a few times. This chain connects TRBV28 to TRBJ2-1, with D possibly matching TRBD1 (5 bases). CDR1 and CDR2 from the germline V gene are MDHEN and SYDVKM. The V and J ends lost 4 bases and 12 bases respectively, with 16 bases between them. The CDR3 has 13 residues. The CDR3 nucleotides read TGTGCCAGCAGTTCGGACCCCCAAAGGGGGCAGTTCTTC. Translating gives CASSSDPQRGQFF. Drawing the rest from reference TRBV28 and TRBJ2-1, the complete variable domain is DVKVTQSSRYLVKRTGEKVFLECVQDMDHENMFWYRQDPGLGLRLIYFSYDVKMKEKGDIPEGYSVSREKKERFSLILESASTNQTSMYLCASSSDPQRGQFFGPGTRLTVL.

In this sample, this clone turned up a few times. This chain joins TRBV15 and TRBJ2-7; D might be TRBD1 (5 bases). The CDR3 is 14 amino acids. Trimming stripped 0 bases from V and 6 bases from J, with 12 bases between. CDR1 and CDR2 (germline): LNHNV, YYDKDF (reference sequence). CDR3 coding DNA: TGTGCCACCAGCAGAGATCGTGGCAGGGCCGAGCAGTACGTC. Protein sequence: CATSRDRGRAEQYV.

V is TRBV14 and J is TRBJ2-7; no clear D gene. V was clipped by 3 bases and J by 0 bases, with 18 bases between them. The CDR3 sequence is 17 residues long. Per germline, CDR1 SGHDN and CDR2 FVKESK. The chain's CDR3 is CASSQPTVGPSSYEQYF. The CDR3 nucleotides are TGTGCCAGCAGCCAGCCCACCGTAGGCCCTAGCTCCTACGAGCAGTACTTC.

The CDR3 DNA reads as TGTGCCAGCACCGTTAATGAGCAGTTCTTC. It codes for CASTVNEQFF. The chain recombines TRBV2 with TRBJ2-1; D unclear. V was trimmed by 7 bases and J by 7 bases, leaving 5 bases between them. Per germline, CDR1 SNHLY and CDR2 FYNNEI. CDR3 length equals 10 residues.

Only one count was recorded for this clone. The gene calls are TRBV4-1 and TRBJ2-7; 12 bases match TRBD2. This CDR3 spans 16 amino acids. V lost 3 bases and J lost 0; bases outside the gene matches: 3. The germline CDR1 and CDR2 sequences are MGHRA and YSYEKL. CDR3 residues: CASSHATSGGSYEQYF. Here the CDR3 DNA reads TGCGCCAGCAGCCATGCGACTAGCGGGGGCTCCTACGAGCAGTACTTC.

This clone occurred once. J is TRBJ2-1 and V is TRBV4-1, with 8 bases lining up with TRBD2. V lost 5 bases to trimming and J lost 3 bases; unmatched junction nucleotides: 9. The CDR3 loop spans 16 amino acids. The V gene's germline CDR1 is MGHRA and CDR2 YSYEKL. CDR3 DNA sequence: TGCGCCAGCAGCAGAGGGTCGGGAGGGTTCTACAATGAGCAGTTCTTC. Residues: CASSRGSGGFYNEQFF.

This clone was counted between two and nine times. The chain couples TRBV19 to TRBJ2-5; the D gene is possibly TRBD1 (5 bases). This CDR3 has 10 amino acids. V gave up 3 bases and J gave up 10 bases, with 6 bases separating them. The germline gives CDR1 LNHDA, CDR2 SQIVND (reference sequence). The CDR3 here is CASSIRGQYF. CDR3 bases: TGTGCCAGTAGTATTAGGGGCCAGTACTTC.

The chain employs TRBV14 and TRBJ1-1; no clear D gene. Trimming pared 4 bases from V and 11 bases from J, leaving 14 bases between. Looked up from germline, CDR1 is SGHDN and CDR2 is FVKESK. The CDR3 loop spans 12 amino acids. CDR3 sequence: CASSLGRSWAFF. The CDR3 bases are TGTGCCAGCAGCCTTGGGAGGTCTTGGGCTTTCTTT.

The chain is built from TRBV30 and TRBJ1-5; 7 bases line up with TRBD1. Trimming cost V 7 bases and J 1 base; bases outside gene matches: 4. This CDR3 has 13 residues. Germline V gene lookup returns CDR1 GTSNPN and CDR2 SVGIG (reference sequence). DNA for the CDR3: TGTGCCTTCCGACAGGGCAGCAATCAGCCCCAGCATTTT. The encoded protein is CAFRQGSNQPQHF.

This clone has more than one count but fewer than ten. V usage is TRBV28 and J usage is TRBJ2-7; no reliable D call. The ends were cut back, 2 bases at V and 5 bases at J, with 10 bases in the middle. The V gene's germline CDR1 is MDHEN and CDR2 SYDVKM. The CDR3 has 13 residues. CDR3 region: CASSLDTLHEQYF. The CDR3 DNA reads TGTGCCAGCAGTTTAGACACTCTACACGAGCAGTACTTC.

The chain uses TRBV4-2 and TRBJ1-5; 8 bases are a match to TRBD1. This CDR3 is 15 amino acids long. Germline V CDR1 and CDR2: LGHNA, YNFKEQ. V lost 5 bases and J lost 6; bases outside the gene matches: 9. CDR3 DNA sequence: TGTGCCAGCAGCTGGGCAGGGGGCCCAATTCAGCCCCAGCATTTT. This gives the protein CASSWAGGPIQPQHF.

This clone was observed a handful of times. The genes are TRBV30 and TRBJ2-3, with TRBD1 matching 10 bases. The V and J ends lost 2 bases and 4 bases, in that order; junction bases with no gene match: 9. CDR3 size: 16 residues. Germline CDR1 reads GTSNPN; CDR2 reads SVGIG (reference sequence). The CDR3 nucleotides read TGTGCCTGGAGTAGGAACCGACAGGGGGCCGCAGATACGCAGTATTTT. This translates into CAWSRNRQGAADTQYF.

There are a few counts of this clone. The genes are TRBV30 and TRBJ2-7, with 10 bases that match TRBD1. V lost 2 bases, J lost 0 bases, and 4 bases stayed unmatched. CDR1 is GTSNPN and CDR2 is SVGIG in the germline V gene (reference sequence). This CDR3 has 15 amino acids. CDR3 in DNA: TGTGCCTGGAGTTTGGGACAGGGGAGCTCCTACGAGCAGTACGTC. It translates to CAWSLGQGSSYEQYV.